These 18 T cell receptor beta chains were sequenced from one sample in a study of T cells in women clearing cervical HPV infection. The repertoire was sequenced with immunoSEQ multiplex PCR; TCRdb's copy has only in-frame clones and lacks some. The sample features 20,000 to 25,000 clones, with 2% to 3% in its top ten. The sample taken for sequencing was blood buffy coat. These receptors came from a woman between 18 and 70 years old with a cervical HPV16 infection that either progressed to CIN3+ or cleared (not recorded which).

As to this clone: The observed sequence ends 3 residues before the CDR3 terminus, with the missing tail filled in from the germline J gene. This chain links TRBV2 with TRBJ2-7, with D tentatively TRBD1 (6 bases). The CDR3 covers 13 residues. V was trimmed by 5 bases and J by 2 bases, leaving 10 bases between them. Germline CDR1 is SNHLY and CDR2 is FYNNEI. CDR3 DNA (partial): TGTGCCAGCAGTTGGACAGAAGCCTACGAG. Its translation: CASSWTEAYE. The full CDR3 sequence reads CASSWTEAYEQYF.

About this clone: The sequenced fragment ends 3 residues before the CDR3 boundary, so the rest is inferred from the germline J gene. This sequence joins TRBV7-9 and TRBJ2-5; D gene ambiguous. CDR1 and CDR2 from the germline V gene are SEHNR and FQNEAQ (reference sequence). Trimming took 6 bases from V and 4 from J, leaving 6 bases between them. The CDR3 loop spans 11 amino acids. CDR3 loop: CASSSRETQYF. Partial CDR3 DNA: TGTGCCAGCAGTAGCCGAGAGACC. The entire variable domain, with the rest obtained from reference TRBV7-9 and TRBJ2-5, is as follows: DTGVSQNPRHKITKRGQNVTFRCDPISEHNRLYWYRQTLGQGPEFLTYFQNEAQLEKSRLLSDRFSAERPKGSFSTLEIQRTEQGDSAMYLCASSSRETQYFGPGTRLLVL.

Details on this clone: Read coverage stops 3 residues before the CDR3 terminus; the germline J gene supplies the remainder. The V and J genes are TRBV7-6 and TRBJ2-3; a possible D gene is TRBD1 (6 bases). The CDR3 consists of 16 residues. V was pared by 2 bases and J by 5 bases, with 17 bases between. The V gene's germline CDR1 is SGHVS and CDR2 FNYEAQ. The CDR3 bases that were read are TGTGCCAGCAGCTTATATCGACCAGGGGCACAAGATACG. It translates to CASSLYRPGAQDT. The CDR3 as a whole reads CASSLYRPGAQDTQYF.

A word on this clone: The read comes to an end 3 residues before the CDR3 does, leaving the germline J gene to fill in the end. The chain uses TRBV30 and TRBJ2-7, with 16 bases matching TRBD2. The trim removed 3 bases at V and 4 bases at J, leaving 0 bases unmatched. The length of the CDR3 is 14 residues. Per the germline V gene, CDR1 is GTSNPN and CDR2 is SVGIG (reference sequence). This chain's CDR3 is CAWRGLAGGYEQYF. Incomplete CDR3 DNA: TGTGCCTGGAGGGGACTAGCGGGAGGGTACGAG.

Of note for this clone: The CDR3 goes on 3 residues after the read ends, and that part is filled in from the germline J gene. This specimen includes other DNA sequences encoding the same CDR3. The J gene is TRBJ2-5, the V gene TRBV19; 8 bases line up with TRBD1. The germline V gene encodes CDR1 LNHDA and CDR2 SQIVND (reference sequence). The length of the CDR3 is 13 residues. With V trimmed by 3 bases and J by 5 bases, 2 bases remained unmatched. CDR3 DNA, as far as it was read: TGTGCCAGTAGTATCCGACAGGGGGAGACC. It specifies CASSIRQGET. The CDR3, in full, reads CASSIRQGETQYF. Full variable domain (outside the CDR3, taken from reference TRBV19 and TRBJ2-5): DGGITQSPKYLFRKEGQNVTLSCEQNLNHDAMYWYRQDPGQGLRLIYYSQIVNDFQKGDIAEGYSVSREKKESFPLTVTSAQKNPTAFYLCASSIRQGETQYFGPGTRLLVL.

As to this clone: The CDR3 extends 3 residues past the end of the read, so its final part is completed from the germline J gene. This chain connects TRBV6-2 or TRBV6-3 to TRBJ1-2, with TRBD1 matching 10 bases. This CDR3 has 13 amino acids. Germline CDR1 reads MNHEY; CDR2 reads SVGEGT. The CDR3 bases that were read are TGTGCCAGCAGCGGGGACAGGGGATACGAC. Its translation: CASSGDRGYD. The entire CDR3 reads CASSGDRGYDYTF.

The CDR3 loop is CASSDRLGNQPQHF. The CDR3 bases that were read are TGTGCCAGCTCGGACAGGTTGGGCAATCAGCCC. V and J are TRBV19 and TRBJ1-5; 7 bases agree with TRBD1. From the germline J gene comes the end of the CDR3, since the read stops 3 residues before it. The ends lost 9 bases at V and 2 bases at J; junction bases unmatched: 7. This CDR3 region has 14 residues. Germline CDR1 reads LNHDA; CDR2 reads SQIVND (reference sequence).

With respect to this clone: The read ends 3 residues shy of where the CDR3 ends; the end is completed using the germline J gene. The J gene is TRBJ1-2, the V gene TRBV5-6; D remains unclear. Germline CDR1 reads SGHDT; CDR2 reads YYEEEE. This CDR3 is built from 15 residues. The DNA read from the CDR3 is TGTGCCAGCAGCCTCGACAAGACTAGCCCAGATACC. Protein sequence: CASSLDKTSPDT. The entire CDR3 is CASSLDKTSPDTYTF. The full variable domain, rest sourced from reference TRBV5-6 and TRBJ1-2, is DAGVTQSPTHLIKTRGQQVTLRCSPKSGHDTVSWYQQALGQGPQFIFQYYEEEERQRGNFPDRFSGHQFPNYSSELNVNALLLGDSALYLCASSLDKTSPDTYTFGSGTRLTVV.

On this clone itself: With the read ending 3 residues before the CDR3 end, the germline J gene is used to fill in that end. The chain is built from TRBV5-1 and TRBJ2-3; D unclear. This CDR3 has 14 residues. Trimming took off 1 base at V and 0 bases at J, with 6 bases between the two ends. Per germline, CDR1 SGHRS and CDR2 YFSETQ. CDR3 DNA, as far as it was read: TGCGCCAGCAGCTTGCTGGGCAGCACAGATACG. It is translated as CASSLLGSTDT. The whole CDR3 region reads CASSLLGSTDTQYF.

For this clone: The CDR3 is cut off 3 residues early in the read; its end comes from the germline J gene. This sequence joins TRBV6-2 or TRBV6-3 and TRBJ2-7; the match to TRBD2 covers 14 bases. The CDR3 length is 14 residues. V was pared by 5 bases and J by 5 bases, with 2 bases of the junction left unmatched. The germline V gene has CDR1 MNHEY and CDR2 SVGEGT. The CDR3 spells CASSPTSGRDEQYF. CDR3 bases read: TGTGCCAGCAGTCCGACTAGCGGGAGGGACGAG.

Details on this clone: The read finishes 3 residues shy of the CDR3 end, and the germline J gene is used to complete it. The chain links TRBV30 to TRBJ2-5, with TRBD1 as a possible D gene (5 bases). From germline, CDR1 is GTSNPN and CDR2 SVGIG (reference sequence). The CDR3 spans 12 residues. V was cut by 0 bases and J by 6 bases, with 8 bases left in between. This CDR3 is CAWSVQEKTQYF. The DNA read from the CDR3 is TGTGCCTGGAGTGTACAGGAGAAGACC.

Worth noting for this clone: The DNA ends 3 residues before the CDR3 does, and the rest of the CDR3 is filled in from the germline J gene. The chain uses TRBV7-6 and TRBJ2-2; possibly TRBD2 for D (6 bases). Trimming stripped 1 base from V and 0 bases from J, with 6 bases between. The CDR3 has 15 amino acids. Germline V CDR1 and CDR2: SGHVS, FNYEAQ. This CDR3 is CASSLGLANTGELFF. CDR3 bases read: TGTGCCAGCAGCTTAGGACTAGCGAACACCGGGGAG.

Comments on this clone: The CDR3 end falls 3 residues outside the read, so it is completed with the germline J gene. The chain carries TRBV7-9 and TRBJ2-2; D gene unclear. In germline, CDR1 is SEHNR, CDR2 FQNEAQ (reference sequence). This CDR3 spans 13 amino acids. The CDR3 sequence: CASSLRPRARLFF. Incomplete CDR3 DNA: TGTGCCAGCAGCTTACGCCCCCGTGCGCGG.

Incomplete CDR3 DNA: TGTGCCAGCAGCTTAGGCCCGAACACCTTCTATGGC. Residues: CASSLGPNTFYG. In full, the CDR3 reads CASSLGPNTFYGYTF. The chain links TRBV11-2 to TRBJ1-2; D is unclear. The CDR3 end falls 3 residues outside the read, so it is completed with the germline J gene. V lost 1 base to trimming and J lost 4 bases, with 13 bases between them. This CDR3 spans 15 amino acids. The germline CDR1 and CDR2 sequences are SGHAT and FQNNGV.

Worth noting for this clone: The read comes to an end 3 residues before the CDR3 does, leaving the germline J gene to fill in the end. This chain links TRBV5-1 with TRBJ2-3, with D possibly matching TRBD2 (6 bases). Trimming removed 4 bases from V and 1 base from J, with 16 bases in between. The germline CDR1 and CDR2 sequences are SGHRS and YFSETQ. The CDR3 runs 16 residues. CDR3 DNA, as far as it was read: TGCGCCAGCAGCCCCCCCGGGGTAGCGGGCACAGATACG. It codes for CASSPPGVAGTDT. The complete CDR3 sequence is CASSPPGVAGTDTQYF.

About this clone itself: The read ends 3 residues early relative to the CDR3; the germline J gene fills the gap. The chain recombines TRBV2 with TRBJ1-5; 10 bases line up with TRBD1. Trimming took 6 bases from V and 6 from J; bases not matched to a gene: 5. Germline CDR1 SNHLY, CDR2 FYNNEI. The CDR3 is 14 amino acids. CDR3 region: CASRDRGPGQPQHF. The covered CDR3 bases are TGTGCCAGCAGAGACAGGGGGCCGGGTCAGCCC.

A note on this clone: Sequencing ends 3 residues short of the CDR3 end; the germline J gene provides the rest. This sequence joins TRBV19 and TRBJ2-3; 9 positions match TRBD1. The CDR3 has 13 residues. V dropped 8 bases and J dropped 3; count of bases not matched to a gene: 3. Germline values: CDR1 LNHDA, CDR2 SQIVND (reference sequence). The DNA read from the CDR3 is TGTGCCAGTCGCGACAGGGGGACAGATACG. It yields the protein CASRDRGTDT. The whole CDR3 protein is CASRDRGTDTQYF.

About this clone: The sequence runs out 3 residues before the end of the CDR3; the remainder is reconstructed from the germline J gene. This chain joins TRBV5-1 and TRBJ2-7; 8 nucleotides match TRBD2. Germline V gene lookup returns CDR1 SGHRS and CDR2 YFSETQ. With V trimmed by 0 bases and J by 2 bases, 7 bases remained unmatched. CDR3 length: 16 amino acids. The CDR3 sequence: CASSLEERGPTYEQYF. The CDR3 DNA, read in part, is TGCGCCAGCAGCTTGGAAGAGCGGGGGCCTACCTACGAG.